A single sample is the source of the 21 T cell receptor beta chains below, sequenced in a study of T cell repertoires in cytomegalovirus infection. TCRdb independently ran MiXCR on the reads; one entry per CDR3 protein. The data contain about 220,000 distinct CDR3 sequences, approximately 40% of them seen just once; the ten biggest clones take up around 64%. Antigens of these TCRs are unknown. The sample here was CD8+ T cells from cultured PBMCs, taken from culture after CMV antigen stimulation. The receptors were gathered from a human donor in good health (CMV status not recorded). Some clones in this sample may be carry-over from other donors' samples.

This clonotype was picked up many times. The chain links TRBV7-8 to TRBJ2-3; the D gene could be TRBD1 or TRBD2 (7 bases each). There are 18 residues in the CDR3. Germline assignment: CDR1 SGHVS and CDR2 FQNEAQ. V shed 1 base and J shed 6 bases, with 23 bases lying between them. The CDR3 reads CASSLEGAGGSELDTQYF. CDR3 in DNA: TGTGCCAGCAGCTTAGAGGGGGCAGGCGGGAGTGAGTTGGATACGCAGTATTTT.

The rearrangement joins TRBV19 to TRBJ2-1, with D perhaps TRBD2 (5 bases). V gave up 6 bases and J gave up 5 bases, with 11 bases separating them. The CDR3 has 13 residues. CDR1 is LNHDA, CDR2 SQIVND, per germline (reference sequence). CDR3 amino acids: CASRADAHNEQFF. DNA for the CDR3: TGTGCCAGTAGAGCGGACGCCCACAATGAGCAGTTCTTC.

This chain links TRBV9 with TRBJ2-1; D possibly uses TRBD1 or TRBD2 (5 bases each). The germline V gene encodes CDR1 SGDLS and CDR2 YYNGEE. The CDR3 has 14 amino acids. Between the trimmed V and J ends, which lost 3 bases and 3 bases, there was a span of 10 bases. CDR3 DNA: TGTGCCAGCAGCGACCGGGACGGCTACAATGAGCAGTTCTTC. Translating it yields CASSDRDGYNEQFF.

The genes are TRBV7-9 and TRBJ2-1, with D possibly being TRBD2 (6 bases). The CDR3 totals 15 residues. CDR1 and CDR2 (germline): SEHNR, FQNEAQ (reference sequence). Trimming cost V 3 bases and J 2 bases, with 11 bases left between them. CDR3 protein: CASSFSGGTYNEQFF. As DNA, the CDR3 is TGTGCCAGCAGCTTTAGCGGAGGCACCTACAATGAGCAGTTCTTC.

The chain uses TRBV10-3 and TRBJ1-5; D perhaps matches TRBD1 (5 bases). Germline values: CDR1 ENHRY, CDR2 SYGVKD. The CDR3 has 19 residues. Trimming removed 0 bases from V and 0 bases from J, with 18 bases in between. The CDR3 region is CAISESTMEGRDSNQPQHF. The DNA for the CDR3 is TGTGCCATCAGTGAGTCAACCATGGAAGGCAGGGATAGCAATCAGCCCCAGCATTTT.

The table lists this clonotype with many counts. The CDR3 here is CAISGQGAYEQYF. CDR3 nucleotide sequence: TGTGCCATCAGTGGACAGGGGGCCTACGAGCAGTACTTC. This chain connects TRBV10-3 to TRBJ2-7, with 9 positions matching TRBD1. CDR1 and CDR2 (germline): ENHRY, SYGVKD. The CDR3 runs 13 residues. Trimming at V came to 4 bases and at J to 2 bases, leaving 0 bases not matched to a gene.

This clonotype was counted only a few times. The DNA of the CDR3 is TGTGCCAGCAGCCGTCCGGGGTCACCGCTCTACGAGCAGTACTTC. Translating it yields CASSRPGSPLYEQYF. The chain recombines TRBV12-3 or TRBV12-4 with TRBJ2-7; D perhaps matches TRBD2 (5 bases). V was cut by 6 bases and J by 3 bases, with 18 bases left in between. The CDR3 is 15 amino acids.

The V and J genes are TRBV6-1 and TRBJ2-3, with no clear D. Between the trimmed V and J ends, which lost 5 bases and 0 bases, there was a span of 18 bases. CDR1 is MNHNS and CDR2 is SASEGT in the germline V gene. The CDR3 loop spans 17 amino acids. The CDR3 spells CASSTTSTASSTDTQYF. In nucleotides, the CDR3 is TGTGCCAGCAGTACGACAAGCACAGCCTCTAGCACAGATACGCAGTATTTT.

For the CDR3, the DNA is TGTGCCAGTCTGGGGGGGGCTTTTAACTATGGCTACACCTTC. Translating it yields CASLGGAFNYGYTF. The chain links TRBV6-1 to TRBJ1-2, with a weak D call TRBD1 (6 bases). Per germline, CDR1 MNHNS and CDR2 SASEGT. Trimming stripped 9 bases from V and 1 base from J, with 15 bases between. The CDR3 sequence is 14 residues long.

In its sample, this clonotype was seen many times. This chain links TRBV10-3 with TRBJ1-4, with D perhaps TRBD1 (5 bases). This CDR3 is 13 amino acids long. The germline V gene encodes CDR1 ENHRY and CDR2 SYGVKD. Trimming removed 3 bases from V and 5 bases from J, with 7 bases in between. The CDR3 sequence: CAISDRQNEKLFF. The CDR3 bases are TGTGCCATCAGTGATAGACAGAATGAAAAACTGTTTTTT.

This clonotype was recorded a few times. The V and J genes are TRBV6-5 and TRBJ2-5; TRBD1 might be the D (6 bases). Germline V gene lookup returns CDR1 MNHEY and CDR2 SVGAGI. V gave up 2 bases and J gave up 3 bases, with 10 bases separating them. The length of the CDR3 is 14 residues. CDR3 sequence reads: CASSYTGPKETQYF. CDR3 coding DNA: TGTGCCAGCAGTTACACAGGGCCGAAAGAGACCCAGTACTTC.

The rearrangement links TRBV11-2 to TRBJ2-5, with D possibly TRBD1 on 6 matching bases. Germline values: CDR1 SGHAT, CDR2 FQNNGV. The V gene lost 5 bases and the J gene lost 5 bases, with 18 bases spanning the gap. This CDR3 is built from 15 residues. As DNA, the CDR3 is TGTGCCAGCAGCGCACCGCGGAGAAGGGGGGAGACCCAGTACTTC. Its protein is CASSAPRRRGETQYF. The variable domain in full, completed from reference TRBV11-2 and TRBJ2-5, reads EAGVAQSPRYKIIEKRQSVAFWCNPISGHATLYWYQQILGQGPKLLIQFQNNGVVDDSQLPKDRFSAERLKGVDSTLKIQPAKLEDSAVYLCASSAPRRRGETQYFGPGTRLLVL.

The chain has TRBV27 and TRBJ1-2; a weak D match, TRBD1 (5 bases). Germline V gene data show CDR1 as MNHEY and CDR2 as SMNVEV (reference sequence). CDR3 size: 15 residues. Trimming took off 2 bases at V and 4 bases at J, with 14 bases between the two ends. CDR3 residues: CASSLEGGGTYGYTF. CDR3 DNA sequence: TGTGCCAGCAGTTTAGAAGGCGGGGGGACCTATGGCTACACCTTC.

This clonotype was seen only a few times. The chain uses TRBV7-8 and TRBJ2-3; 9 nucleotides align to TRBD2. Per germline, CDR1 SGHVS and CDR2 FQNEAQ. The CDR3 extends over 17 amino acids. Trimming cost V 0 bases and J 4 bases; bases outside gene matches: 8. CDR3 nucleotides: TGTGCCAGCAGCTTAGCAGGGGGGGCGGGGGGGGCAGATACGCAGTATTTT. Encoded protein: CASSLAGGAGGADTQYF. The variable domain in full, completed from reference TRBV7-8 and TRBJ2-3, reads GAGVSQSPRYKVAKRGQDVALRCDPISGHVSLFWYQQALGQGPEFLTYFQNEAQLDKSGLPSDRFFAERPEGSVSTLKIQRTQQEDSAVYLCASSLAGGAGGADTQYFGPGTRLTVL.

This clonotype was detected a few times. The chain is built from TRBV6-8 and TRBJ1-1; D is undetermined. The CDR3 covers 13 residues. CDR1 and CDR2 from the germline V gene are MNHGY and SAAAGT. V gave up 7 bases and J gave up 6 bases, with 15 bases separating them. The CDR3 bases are TGTGCCAGCAAATCCCTTGGGCAGGCTGAAGCTTTCTTT. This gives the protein CASKSLGQAEAFF.

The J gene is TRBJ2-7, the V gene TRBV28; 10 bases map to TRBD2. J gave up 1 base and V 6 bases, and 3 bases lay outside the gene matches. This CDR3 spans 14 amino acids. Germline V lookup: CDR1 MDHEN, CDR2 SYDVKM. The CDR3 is CASREAGGSYEQYF. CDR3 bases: TGTGCCAGCAGGGAAGCGGGAGGGTCCTACGAGCAGTACTTC.

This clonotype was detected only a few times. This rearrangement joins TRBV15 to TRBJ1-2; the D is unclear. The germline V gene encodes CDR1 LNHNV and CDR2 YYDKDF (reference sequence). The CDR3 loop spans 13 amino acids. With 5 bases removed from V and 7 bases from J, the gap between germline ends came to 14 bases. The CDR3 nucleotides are TGTGCCACCAGCGGCCTGGAGGCGGCTGGCTACACCTTC. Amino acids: CATSGLEAAGYTF.

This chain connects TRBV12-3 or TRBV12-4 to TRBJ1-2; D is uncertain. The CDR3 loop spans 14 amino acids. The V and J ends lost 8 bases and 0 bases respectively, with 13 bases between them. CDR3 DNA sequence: TGTGCCAGCCACTCGCACTACTCTAACTATGGCTACACCTTC. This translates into CASHSHYSNYGYTF.

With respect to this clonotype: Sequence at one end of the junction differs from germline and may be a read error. The DNA of the CDR3 is TGTACCAGCAGTGACTCCCCCGGGGTCAATGAGCAGTTCTTC. Translating gives CTSSDSPGVNEQFF. V usage is TRBV6-4 and J usage is TRBJ2-1; weak D call: TRBD2 (5 bases). The CDR3 runs to 14 residues. CDR1 and CDR2 (germline): MRHNA, SNTAGT.

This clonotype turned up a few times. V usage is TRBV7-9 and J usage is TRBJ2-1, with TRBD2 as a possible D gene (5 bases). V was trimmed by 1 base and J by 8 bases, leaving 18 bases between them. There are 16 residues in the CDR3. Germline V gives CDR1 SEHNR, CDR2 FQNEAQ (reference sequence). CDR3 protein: CASSLVGERVGDEQFF. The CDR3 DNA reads TGTGCCAGCAGCTTAGTGGGTGAGAGGGTCGGAGATGAGCAGTTCTTC.

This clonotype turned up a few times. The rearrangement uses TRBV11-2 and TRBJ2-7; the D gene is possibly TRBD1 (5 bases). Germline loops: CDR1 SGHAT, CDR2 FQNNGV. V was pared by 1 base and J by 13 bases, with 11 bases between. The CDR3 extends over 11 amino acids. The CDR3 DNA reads TGTGCCAGCAGCTTAGGGGGCCTCGAATACTTC. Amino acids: CASSLGGLEYF.